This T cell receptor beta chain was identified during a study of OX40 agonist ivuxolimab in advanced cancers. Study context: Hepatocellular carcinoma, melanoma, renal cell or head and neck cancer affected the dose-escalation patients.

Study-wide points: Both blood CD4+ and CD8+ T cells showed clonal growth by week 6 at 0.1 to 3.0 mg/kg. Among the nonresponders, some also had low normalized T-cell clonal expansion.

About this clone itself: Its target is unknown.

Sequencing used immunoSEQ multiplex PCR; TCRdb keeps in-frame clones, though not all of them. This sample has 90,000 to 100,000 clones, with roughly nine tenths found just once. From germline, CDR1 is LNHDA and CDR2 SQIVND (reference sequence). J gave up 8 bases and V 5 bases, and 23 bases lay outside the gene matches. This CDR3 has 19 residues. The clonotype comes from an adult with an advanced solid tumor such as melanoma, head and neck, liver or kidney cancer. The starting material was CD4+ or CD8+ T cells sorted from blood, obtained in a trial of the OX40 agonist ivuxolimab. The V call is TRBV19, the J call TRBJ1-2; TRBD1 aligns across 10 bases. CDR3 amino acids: CASSQNLGTGVILTAGYTF. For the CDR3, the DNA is TGTGCCAGTAGTCAGAACCTCGGGACAGGGGTCATACTCACAGCGGGCTACACCTTC. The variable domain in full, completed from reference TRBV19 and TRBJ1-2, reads DGGITQSPKYLFRKEGQNVTLSCEQNLNHDAMYWYRQDPGQGLRLIYYSQIVNDFQKGDIAEGYSVSREKKESFPLTVTSAQKNPTAFYLCASSQNLGTGVILTAGYTFGSGTRLTVV.